The sequence of this T cell receptor beta chain was determined in a study of metastatic and nonmetastatic thyroid tumors. TCRdb re-analyzed the PCR reads using MiXCR. This sample has over 20,000 clones, with over 25% found just once. The germline gives CDR1 GTSNPN, CDR2 SVGIG (reference sequence). This CDR3 spans 15 amino acids. V trimming: 3 bases; J trimming: 4 bases; junction bases outside the gene matches: 7. Ahead of thyroid surgery, no patient had received treatment of any kind. Sequencing was done on a sample of blood. The gene calls are TRBV30 and TRBJ2-3; TRBD1 aligns across 10 bases. The sequence derives from a female donor with papillary thyroid cancer or a benign thyroid nodule (not recorded which). Some clones in this sample may be carry-over from other donors' samples. Here the CDR3 DNA reads TGTGCCTGGAGCCTCCCCGGGACAGGGGCAGATACGCAGTATTTT. Translating it yields CAWSLPGTGADTQYF.